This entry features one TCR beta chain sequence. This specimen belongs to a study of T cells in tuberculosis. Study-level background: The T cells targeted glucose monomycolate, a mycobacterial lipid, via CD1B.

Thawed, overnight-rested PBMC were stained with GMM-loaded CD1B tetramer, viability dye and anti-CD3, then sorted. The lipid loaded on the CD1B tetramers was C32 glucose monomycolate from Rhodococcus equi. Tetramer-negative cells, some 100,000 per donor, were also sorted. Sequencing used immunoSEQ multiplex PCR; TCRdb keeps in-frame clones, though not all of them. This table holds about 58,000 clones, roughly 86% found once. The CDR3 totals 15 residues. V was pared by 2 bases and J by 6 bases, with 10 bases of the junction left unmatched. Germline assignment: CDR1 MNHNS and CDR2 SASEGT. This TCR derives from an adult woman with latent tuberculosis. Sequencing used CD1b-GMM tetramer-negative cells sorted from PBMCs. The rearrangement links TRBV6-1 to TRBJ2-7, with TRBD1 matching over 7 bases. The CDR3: CASSEPPDRLREQYF. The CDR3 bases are TGTGCCAGCAGTGAACCCCCGGACAGGCTGCGCGAGCAGTACTTC.